This T cell receptor (beta chain) was identified in a study of early T cells in non-severe SARS-CoV-2 infection. TCRdb analysed the 5' RACE reads with MiXCR anew, one entry per CDR3 protein. This sample carries around 45,000 distinct CDR3 sequences, roughly 4% of them seen once, and the ten largest clones take over 3%. This clonotype was counted ten times or more. Germline assignment: CDR1 LGHDT and CDR2 YNNKEL (reference sequence). The CDR3 contains 18 residues. Trimming took off 1 base at V and 0 bases at J, with 17 bases between the two ends. The chain links TRBV3-1 to TRBJ2-3, with a possible D match to TRBD1 (5 bases). This receptor was obtained from an adult who was a healthcare worker with PCR-confirmed SARS-CoV-2 infection or an uninfected control (not recorded which). Sequenced material: whole blood. The CDR3 DNA reads TGTGCCAGCAGCCAAGGAGCCCTAGGGGCTCGGAGCACAGATACGCAGTATTTT. Translating gives CASSQGALGARSTDTQYF.